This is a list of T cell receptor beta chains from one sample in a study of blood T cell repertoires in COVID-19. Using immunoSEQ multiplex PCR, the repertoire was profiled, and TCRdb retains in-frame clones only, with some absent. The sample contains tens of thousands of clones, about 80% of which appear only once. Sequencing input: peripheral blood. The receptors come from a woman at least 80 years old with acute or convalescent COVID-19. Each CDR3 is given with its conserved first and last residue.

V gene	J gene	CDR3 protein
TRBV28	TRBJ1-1	CASSLWGTGFMNTEAFF
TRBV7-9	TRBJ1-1	CASSRTGGTEAFF
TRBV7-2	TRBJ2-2	CASSPQDTGELFF
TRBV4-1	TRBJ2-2	CASSQIIAGVTGELFF
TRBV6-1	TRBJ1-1	CASSDGTTRLAFF
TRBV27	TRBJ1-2	CASSLGPGAYGYTF
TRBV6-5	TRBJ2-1	CASKLAGYNEQFF
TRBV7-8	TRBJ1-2	CASSGRTGAYGYTF
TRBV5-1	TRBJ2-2	CASSAGQGGTGELFF
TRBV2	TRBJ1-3	CASSVQVSAGNTIYF
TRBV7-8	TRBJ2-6	CASTIGDSGANVLTF
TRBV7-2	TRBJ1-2	CASSLGTGLNYGYTF
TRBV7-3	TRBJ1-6	CASSVSDNSPLHF
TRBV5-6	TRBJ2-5	CASSPGLAALLTETQYF
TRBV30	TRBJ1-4	CAWSTAGSGNEKLFF
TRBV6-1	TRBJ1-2	CASSEWGQANYGYTF
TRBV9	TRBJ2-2	CASSGRQYPTGELFF
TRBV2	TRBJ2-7	CASSGGLAGWEQYF
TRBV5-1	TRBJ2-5	CASSPLWGGQETQYF
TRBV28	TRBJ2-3	CASSTKWGTRADTQYF
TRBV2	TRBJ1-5	CASSAGGYSNQPQHF
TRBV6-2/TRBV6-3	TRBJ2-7	CASSRQGTYEQYF
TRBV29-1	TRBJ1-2	CSVDRPGEGYGYTF
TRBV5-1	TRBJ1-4	CASSLQGHNEKLFF
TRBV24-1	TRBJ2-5	CATSDLYDRGHRGGGETQYF
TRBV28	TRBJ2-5	CASSPGGTSETQYF
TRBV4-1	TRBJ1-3	CASSQEISPPSGNTIYF
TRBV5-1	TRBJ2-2	CASSLGQGAFTGELFF
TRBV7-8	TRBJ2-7	CASSLYRQRAPYEQYF
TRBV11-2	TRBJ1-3	CASSPRQGLSSGNTIYF
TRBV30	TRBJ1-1	CAWSQGALTEAFF
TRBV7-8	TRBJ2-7	CASSLDGSQHSYEQYF
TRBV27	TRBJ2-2	CASRTYTGELFF
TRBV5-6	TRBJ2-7	CASSLGLLAYEQYF
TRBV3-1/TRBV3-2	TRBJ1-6	CASSPGQGSYNSPLHF
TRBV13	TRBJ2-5	CASSRDQETQYF
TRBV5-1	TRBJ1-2	CASSLVGDRSLGYTF